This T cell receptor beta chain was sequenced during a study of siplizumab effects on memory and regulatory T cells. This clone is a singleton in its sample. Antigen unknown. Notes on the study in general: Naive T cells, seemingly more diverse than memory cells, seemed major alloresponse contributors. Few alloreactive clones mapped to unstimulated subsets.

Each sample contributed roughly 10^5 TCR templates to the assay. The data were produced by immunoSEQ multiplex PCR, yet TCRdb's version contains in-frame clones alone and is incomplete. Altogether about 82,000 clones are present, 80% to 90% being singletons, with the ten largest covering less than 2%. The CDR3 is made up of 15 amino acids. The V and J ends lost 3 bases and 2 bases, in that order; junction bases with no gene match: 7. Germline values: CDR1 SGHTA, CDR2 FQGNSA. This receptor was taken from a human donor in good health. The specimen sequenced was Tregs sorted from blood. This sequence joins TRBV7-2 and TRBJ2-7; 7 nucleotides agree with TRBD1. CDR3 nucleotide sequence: TGTGCCAGCAGCTTGACAGGGAGTTTTACCTACGAGCAGTACTTC. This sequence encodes CASSLTGSFTYEQYF.